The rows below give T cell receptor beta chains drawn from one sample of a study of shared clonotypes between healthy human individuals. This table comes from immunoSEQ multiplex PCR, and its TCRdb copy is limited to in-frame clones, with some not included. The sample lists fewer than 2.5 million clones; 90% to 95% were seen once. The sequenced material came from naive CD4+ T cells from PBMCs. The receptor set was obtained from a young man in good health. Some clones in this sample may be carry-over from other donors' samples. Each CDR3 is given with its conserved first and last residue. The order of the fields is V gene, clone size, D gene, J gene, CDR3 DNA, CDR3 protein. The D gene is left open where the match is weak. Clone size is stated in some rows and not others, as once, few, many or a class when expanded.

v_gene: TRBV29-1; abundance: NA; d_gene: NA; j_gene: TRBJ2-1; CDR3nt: TGCAGCGTTGAGGCGGGACCGGCGTACAATGAGCAGTTCTTC; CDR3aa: CSVEAGPAYNEQFF
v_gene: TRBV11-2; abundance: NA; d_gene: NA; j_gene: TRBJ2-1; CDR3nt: TGTGCCAGCAGCCAACTGCGGGGACGGCCAAACAATGAGCAGTTCTTC; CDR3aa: CASSQLRGRPNNEQFF
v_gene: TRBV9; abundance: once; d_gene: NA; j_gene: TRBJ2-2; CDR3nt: TGTGCCAGCAGCGTCGGGCTTAGGGGGACCGGGGAGCTGTTTTTT; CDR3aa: CASSVGLRGTGELFF
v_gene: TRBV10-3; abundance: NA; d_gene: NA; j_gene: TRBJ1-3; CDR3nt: TGTGCCATCAGTGAGTCGCTTGGAAACACCATATATTTT; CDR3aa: CAISESLGNTIYF
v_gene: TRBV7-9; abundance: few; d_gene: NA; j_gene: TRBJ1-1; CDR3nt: TGTGCCAGCAGCAGACGACCGCAACGAACTGAAGCTTTCTTT; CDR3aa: CASSRRPQRTEAFF
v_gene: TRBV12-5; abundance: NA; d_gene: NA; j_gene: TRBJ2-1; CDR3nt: TGTGCTAGTGGTTTGGTTACGGGGTTCGGTGAGCAGTTCTTC; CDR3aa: CASGLVTGFGEQFF
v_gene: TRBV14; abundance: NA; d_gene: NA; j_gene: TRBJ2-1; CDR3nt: TGTGCCAGCAGCCAAGTCCGGGCGCAGTTCTTC; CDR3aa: CASSQVRAQFF
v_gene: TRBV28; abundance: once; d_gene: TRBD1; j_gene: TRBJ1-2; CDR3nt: TGTGCCAGCAGCTCGACAGGGCACTATGGCTACACCTTC; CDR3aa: CASSSTGHYGYTF
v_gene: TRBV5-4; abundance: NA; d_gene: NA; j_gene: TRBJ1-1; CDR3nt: TGTGCCAGTATTATACAGGGTATCCGCACTGAAGCTTTCTTT; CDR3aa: CASIIQGIRTEAFF
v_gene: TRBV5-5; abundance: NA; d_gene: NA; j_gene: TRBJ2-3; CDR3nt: TGTGCCAGCAGCTGGCCAAGAGACACAGATACGCAGTATTTT; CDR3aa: CASSWPRDTDTQYF
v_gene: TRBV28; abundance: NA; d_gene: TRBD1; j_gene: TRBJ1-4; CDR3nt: TGTGCCAGCAGTTTGGACAGGGGGCGTGAAAAACTGTTTTTT; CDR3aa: CASSLDRGREKLFF
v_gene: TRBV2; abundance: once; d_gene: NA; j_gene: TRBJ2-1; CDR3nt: TGTGCCAGCAATGACCCCGGGAGCTGGAACAATGAGCAGTTCTTC; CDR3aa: CASNDPGSWNNEQFF
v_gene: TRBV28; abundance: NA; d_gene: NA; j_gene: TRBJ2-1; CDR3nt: TGTGCCAGCAGTTTAACAGGCGAGCAGTTCTTC; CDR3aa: CASSLTGEQFF
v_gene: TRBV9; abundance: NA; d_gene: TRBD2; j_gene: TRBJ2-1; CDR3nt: TGTGCCAGCAGCAACCGCCCAATAGGACTAGCGGGGGGATACAATGAGCAGTTCTTC; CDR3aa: CASSNRPIGLAGGYNEQFF
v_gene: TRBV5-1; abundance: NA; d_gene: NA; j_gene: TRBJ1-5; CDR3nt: TGCGCCAGCAGCTTCGGGGGATCCAATCAGCCCCAGCATTTT; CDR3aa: CASSFGGSNQPQHF
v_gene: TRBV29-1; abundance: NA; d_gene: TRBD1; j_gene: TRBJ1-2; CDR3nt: TGCAGCGTTTTCCGTACAGGGGGCCGAGGCTACACCTTC; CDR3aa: CSVFRTGGRGYTF
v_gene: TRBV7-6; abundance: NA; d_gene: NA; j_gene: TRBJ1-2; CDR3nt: TGTGCCAGCAGTCAAGTGGGGGCTAATGGCTACACCTTC; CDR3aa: CASSQVGANGYTF
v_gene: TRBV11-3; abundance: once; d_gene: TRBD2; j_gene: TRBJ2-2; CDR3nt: TGTGCCAGCAGCTCCCGATCACTAGCGGGGTACACCGGGGAGCTGTTTTTT; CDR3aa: CASSSRSLAGYTGELFF
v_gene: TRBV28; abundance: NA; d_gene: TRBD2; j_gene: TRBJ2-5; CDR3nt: TGTGCCAGCAGTTCCTATCCCTCTACTAGCGGGAGGGCCGGGACCCAGTACTTC; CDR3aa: CASSSYPSTSGRAGTQYF
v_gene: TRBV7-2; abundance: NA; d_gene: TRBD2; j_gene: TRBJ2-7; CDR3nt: TGTGCCAGCAGCAACGGACTAGCGGGTAATTACGAGCAGTACTTC; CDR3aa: CASSNGLAGNYEQYF
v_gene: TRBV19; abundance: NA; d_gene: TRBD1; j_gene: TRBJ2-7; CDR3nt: TGTGCCAGTAGTGATCGGACAGGGGGCTTCTACGAGCAGTACTTC; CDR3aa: CASSDRTGGFYEQYF
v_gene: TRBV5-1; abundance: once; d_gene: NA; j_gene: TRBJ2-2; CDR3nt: TGCGCCAGCAGCTTGTTACCGAACACCGGGGAGCTGTTTTTT; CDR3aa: CASSLLPNTGELFF
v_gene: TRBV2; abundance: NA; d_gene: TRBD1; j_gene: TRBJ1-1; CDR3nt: TGTGCCAGCAGGCCGGACAGGGGAACTGAAGCTTTCTTT; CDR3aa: CASRPDRGTEAFF
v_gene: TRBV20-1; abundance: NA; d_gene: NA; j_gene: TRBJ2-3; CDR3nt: TGCAGTGCTTGGTCGGGGACGCAGTATTTT; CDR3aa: CSAWSGTQYF
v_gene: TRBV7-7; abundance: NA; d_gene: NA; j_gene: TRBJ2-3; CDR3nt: TGTGCCAGCAGTCCCGTCCGAGGAGATACGCAGTATTTT; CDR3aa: CASSPVRGDTQYF
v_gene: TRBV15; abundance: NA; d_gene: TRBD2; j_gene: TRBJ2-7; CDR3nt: TGTGCCACCGGTCGTGGCGGGAGCGGGTACGAGCAGTACTTC; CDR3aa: CATGRGGSGYEQYF
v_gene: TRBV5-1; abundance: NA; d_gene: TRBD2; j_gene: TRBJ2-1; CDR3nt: TGCGCCAGCAGCTTGGACGGGACTAGTCCCACGATGGGCAATGAGCAGTTCTTC; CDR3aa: CASSLDGTSPTMGNEQFF
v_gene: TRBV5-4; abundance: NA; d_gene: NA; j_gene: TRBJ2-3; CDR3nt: TGTGCCAGCAGCTTCATGGGGGATACGCAGTATTTT; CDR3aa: CASSFMGDTQYF
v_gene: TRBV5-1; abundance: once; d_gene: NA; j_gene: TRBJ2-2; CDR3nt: TGCGCCAGCCAATCGGGGGATTGGAACACCGGGGAGCTGTTTTTT; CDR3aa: CASQSGDWNTGELFF
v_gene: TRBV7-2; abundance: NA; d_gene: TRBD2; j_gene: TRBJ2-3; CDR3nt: TGTGCCAGCAGCGGGACTAGCGGGAGGACAGATACGCAGTATTTT; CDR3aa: CASSGTSGRTDTQYF
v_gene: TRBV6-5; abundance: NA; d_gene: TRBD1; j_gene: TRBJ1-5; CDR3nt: TGTGCCAGCAGTCCCGGACAGGGCCGCAATCAGCCCCAGCATTTT; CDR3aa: CASSPGQGRNQPQHF
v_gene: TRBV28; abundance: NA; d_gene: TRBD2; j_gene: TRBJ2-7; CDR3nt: TGTGCCAGCAGTTTACGGGGGGTACGGGGATACGAGCAGTACTTC; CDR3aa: CASSLRGVRGYEQYF
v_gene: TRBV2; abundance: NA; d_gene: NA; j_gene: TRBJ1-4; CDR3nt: TGTGCCAGCAGGCAGGGAACTAATGAAAAACTGTTTTTT; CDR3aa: CASRQGTNEKLFF
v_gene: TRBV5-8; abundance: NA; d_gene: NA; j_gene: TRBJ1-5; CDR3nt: TGTGCCAGCAGCTGGGGAGTCCGCGAAGGGAAGCCCCAGCATTTT; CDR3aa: CASSWGVREGKPQHF
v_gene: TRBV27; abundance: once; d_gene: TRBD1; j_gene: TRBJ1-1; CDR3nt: TGTGCCAGCAGTCTCTGGACAGGGTTAGGCACTGAAGCTTTCTTT; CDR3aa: CASSLWTGLGTEAFF
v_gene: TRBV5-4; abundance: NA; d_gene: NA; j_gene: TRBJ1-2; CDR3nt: TGTGCCAGCAGCTTTAACCCCCCCAGATACTATGGCTACACCTTC; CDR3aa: CASSFNPPRYYGYTF
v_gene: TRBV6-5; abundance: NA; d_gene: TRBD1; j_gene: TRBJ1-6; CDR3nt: TGTGCCAGCAGGGACAGGGGCCTCAATTCACCCCTCCACTTT; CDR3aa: CASRDRGLNSPLHF
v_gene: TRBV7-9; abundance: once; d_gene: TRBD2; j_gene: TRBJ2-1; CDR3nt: TGTGCCAGCAGCGACACCGGGGGGAGAGCCTACAATGAGCAGTTCTTC; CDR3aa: CASSDTGGRAYNEQFF
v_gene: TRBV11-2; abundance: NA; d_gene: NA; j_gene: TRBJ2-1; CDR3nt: TGTGCCAGCAGCTTAGATGTCGGGTCCTACAATGAGCAGTTCTTC; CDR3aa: CASSLDVGSYNEQFF
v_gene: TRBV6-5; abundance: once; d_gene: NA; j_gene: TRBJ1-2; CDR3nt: TGTGCCAGCAGTCCTCGGGGACATACTAACTATGGCTACACCTTC; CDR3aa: CASSPRGHTNYGYTF
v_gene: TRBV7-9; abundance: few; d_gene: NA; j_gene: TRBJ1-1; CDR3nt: TGTGCCAGCAGCACGGTGGGACAGAACACTGAAGCTTTCTTT; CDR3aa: CASSTVGQNTEAFF
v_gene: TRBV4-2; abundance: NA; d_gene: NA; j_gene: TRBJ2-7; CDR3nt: TGTGCCAGCAGCCAAGTAGTAGCGCCGAGCTACGAGCAGTACTTC; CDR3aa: CASSQVVAPSYEQYF
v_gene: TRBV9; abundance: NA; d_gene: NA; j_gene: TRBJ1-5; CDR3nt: TGTGCCAGCAGCGTAGGTACTAGCAATCAGCCCCAGCATTTT; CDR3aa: CASSVGTSNQPQHF
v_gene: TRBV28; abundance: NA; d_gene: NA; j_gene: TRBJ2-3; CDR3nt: TGTGCCAGCACCGGCCGGGCCTCAGATACGCAGTATTTT; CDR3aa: CASTGRASDTQYF
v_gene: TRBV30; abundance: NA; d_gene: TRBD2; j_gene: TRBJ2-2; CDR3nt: TGTGCCTGGGGTGCCGGGACTACCAACACCGGGGAGCTGTTTTTT; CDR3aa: CAWGAGTTNTGELFF
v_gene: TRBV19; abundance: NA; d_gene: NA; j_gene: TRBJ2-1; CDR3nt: TGTGCCAGTAGTATGCGCCCCGTCCCCCCATACAATGAGCAGTTCTTC; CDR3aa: CASSMRPVPPYNEQFF